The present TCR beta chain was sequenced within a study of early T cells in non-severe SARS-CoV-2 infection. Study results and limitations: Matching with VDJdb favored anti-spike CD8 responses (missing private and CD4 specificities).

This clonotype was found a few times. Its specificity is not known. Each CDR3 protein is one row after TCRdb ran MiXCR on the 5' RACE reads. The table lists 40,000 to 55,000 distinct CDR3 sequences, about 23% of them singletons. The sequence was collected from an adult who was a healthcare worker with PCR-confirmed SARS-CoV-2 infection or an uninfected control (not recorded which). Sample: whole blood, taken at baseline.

The CDR3 nucleotides are TGTGCCAGCTCACCACGGGGACTAGCCTATGAGCAGTTCTTC. Translation gives CASSPRGLAYEQFF. The chain combines TRBV18 with TRBJ2-1, with 9 bases that match TRBD2. V dropped 1 base and J dropped 8; count of bases not matched to a gene: 3. This CDR3 is built from 14 residues. CDR1 is KGHSH and CDR2 is LQKENI in the germline V gene.